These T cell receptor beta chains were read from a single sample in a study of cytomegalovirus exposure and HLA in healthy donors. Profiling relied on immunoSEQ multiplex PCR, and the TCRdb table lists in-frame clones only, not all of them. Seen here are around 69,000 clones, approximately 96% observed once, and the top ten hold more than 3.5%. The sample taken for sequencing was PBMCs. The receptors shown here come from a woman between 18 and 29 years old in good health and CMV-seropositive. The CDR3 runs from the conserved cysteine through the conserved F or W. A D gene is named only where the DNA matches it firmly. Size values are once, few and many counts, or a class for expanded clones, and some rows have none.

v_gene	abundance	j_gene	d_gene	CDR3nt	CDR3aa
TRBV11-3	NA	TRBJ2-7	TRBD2	TGTGCCAGCAGCCTTGGACTAGAATACGAGCAGTACTTC	CASSLGLEYEQYF
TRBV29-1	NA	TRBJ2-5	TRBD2	TGCAGCGTCGGACTAGCGGAAGAGACCCAGTACTTC	CSVGLAEETQYF
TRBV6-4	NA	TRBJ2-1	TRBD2	TGTGCCAGCAGTGACTCTAGCGGGAGTTACAATGAGCAGTTCTTC	CASSDSSGSYNEQFF
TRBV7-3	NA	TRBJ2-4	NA	TGTGCCAGCAGCTCCCCCTCGACAGGGACTCCCTTTAACGAGGCCAAAAACATTCAGTACTTC	CASSSPSTGTPFNEAKNIQYF
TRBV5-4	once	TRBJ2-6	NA	TGTGCCAGCAGCTTTGGGGCCCTCCTGAGCTCTGGGGCCAACGTCCTGACTTTC	CASSFGALLSSGANVLTF
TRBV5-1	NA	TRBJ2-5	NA	TGCGCCAGCAGCTTTCTACAGGCATACCAAGAGACCCAGTACTTC	CASSFLQAYQETQYF
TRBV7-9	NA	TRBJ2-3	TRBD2	TGTGCCAGCAGCATCCTAGCGGGAGCCAGCACAGATACGCAGTATTTT	CASSILAGASTDTQYF
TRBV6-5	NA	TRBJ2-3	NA	TGTGCCAGCTCCAAGGGAGAGCTCAGCACAGATACGCAGTATTTT	CASSKGELSTDTQYF
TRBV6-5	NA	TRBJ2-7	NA	TGTGCCAGCAGTCCCGACTACCCAGGGGACGAGCAGTACTTC	CASSPDYPGDEQYF
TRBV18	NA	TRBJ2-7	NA	TGTGCCAGCTCACGAACACAGGGCGTCGAGCAGTACTTC	CASSRTQGVEQYF
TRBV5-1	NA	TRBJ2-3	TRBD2	TGCGCCAGCAGCTTGGCAGCGGGGATAACAGATACGCAGTATTTT	CASSLAAGITDTQYF
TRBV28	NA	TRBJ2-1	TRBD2	TGTGCCAGCAGTTTATTGGGAGGGGAGCAGTTCTTC	CASSLLGGEQFF
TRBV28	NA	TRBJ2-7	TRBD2	TGTGCCAGCAGTTTAAAGGTGGGGGGGATGCGCGAGCAGTACTTC	CASSLKVGGMREQYF
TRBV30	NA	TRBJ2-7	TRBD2	TGTGCCTGGTGGGCTAGCGGATTTTACGGACCGATGGACTACGAGCAGTACTTC	CAWWASGFYGPMDYEQYF
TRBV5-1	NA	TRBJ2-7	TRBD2	TGCGCCAGCCGCATAACTAGCGGGAGCTACGAGCAGTACTTC	CASRITSGSYEQYF
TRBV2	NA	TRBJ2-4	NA	TGTGCCAGCAACCGTCCGGTAGCCAAAAACATTCAGTACTTC	CASNRPVAKNIQYF
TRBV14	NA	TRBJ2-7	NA	TGTGCCAGCAGCCAAGTCCCGCACACCTCTCACGAGCAGTACTTC	CASSQVPHTSHEQYF
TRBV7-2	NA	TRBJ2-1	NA	TGTGCCAGCAGCTTAGCACCAGACAATGAGCAGTTCTTC	CASSLAPDNEQFF
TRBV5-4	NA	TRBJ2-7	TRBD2	TGTGCCAGCAGCTTGGAGCCTAGCGGGAGGGCCTACGAGCAGTACTTC	CASSLEPSGRAYEQYF
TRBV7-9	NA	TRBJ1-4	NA	TGTGCCAGCAGCTCGCCAAGATCGGGTGATGCAACTAATGAAAAACTGTTTTTT	CASSSPRSGDATNEKLFF
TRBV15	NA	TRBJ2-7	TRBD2	TGTGCCACCAGCAGAGTAGCGGGTTCCTACGAGCAGTACTTC	CATSRVAGSYEQYF
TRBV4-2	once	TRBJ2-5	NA	TGTGCCAGCAGCCAAGATGGGGGGAAAGGAGAGACCCAGTACTTC	CASSQDGGKGETQYF
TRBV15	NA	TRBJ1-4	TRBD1	TGTGCCACCAGCAAGACAGGGGGAGAGGTGGTTAGAAAACTGTTTTTT	CATSKTGGEVVRKLFF
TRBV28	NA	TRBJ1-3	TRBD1	TGTGCCAGCATTACAGGGGGAACTGGAAACACCATATATTTT	CASITGGTGNTIYF
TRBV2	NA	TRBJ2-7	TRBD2	TGTGCCAGCTCCTCGGAAGCGGGAGGATGGTACGAGCAGTACTTC	CASSSEAGGWYEQYF
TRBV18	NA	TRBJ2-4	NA	TGTGCCAGCTCACCACCTAGGGGAAACATTCAGTACTTC	CASSPPRGNIQYF
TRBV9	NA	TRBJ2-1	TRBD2	TGTGCCAGCAGCGTAGCACTAGCGGCCTACAATGAGCAGTTCTTC	CASSVALAAYNEQFF
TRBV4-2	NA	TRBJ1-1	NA	TGTGCCAGCAGCCAAGTAAAACAGAAGGCCACTGAAGCTTTCTTT	CASSQVKQKATEAFF
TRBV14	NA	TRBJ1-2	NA	TGTGCCAGCAGCAACTACTTTCTTTGGGGGCTCCCTAACTATGGCTACACCTTC	CASSNYFLWGLPNYGYTF
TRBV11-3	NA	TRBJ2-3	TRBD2	TGTGCCAGCAGCTTCACTAGCGGGAAGAGGGCAGATACGCAGTATTTT	CASSFTSGKRADTQYF
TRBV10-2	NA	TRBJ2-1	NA	TGCGCCAGCAGTGAGGCCGTAAGGAGTAACGAGCAGTTCTTC	CASSEAVRSNEQFF
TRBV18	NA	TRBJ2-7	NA	TGTGCCAGCTCACCGACGGACAGGAGGGCCTACGAGCAGTACTTC	CASSPTDRRAYEQYF
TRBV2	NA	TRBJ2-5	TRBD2	TGTGCCAGTGGAAGCGGGGGGGGTGGGGAGACCCAGTACTTC	CASGSGGGGETQYF
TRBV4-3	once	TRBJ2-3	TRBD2	TGCGCCAGCAGCCAACCTGGACTAGCGGTAGATACGCAGTATTTT	CASSQPGLAVDTQYF
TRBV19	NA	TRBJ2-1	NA	TGTGCCAGTAGTATCTGGACTTCGCCGGAGAATGAGCAGTTCTTC	CASSIWTSPENEQFF
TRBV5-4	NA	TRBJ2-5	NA	TGTGCCAGCAGCCTAGGGACGGGAGACCAAGAGACCCAGTACTTC	CASSLGTGDQETQYF
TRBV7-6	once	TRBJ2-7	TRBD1	TGTGCCAGCAGCTTAACGGGACAGGGGGTGCACGAGCAGTACTTC	CASSLTGQGVHEQYF
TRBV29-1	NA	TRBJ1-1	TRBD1	TGCAGCGTTGAAGATCGCGACAGGGTGACTGAAGCTTTCTTT	CSVEDRDRVTEAFF
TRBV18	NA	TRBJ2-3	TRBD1	TGTGCCAGCTCATCTTACGGACAGGGGGCAGAAGATACGCAGTATTTT	CASSSYGQGAEDTQYF